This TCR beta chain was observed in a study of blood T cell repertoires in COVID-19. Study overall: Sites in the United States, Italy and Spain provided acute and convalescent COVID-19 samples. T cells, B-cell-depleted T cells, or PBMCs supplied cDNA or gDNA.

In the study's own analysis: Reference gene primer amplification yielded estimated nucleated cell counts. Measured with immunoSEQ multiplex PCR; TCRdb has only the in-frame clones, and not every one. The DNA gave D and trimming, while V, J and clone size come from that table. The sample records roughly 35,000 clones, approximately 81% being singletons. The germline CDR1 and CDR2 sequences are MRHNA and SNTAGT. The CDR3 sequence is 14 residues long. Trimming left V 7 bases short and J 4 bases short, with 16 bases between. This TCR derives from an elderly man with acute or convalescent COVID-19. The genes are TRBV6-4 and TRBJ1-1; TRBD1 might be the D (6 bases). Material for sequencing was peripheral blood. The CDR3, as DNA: TGTGCCAGCACCCCCTCGCAGGGGAGCACTGAAGCTTTCTTT. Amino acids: CASTPSQGSTEAFF.